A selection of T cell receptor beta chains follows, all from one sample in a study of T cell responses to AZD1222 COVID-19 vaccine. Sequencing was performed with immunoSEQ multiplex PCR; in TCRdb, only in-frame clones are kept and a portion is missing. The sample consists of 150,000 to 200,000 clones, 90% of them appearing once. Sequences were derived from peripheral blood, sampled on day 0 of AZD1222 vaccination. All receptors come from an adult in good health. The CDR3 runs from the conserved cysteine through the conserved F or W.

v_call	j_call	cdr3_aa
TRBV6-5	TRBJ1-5	CASSYEQGRINQPQHF
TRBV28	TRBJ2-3	CASTLRRALGTDTQYF
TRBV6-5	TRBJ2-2	CASSYSGGGAPGELFF
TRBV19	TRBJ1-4	CASSVPGQANEKLFF
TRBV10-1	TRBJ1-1	CASSGVNTEAFF
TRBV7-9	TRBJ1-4	CASSLRDRGRVNEKLFF
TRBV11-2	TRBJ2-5	CASTFTTTQETQYF
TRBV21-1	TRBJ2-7	CASTIPNYEQYF
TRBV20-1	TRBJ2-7	CSALWVGEQYF
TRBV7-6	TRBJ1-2	CASSLLPFYGYTF
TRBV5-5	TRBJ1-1	CASSFDRGGTEAFF
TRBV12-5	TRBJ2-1	CASGLVLGKTGRYNEQFF
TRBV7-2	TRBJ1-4	CASSSGTYREKLFF
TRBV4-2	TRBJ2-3	CASSRSAGGLLATDTQYF